This T cell receptor (beta chain) was captured by sequencing in a study of cytomegalovirus exposure and HLA in healthy donors. Study-wide results and limits: The authors confirmed in vitro that three CMV-associated chains were specific for CMV antigens. Rarity held for most TCR sequences, but there were some public TCRs that occurred in many donors. That first-cohort TCR clusters tended to co-occur in the 130 or so validation repertoires was found in a later analysis.

Using immunoSEQ multiplex PCR, the repertoire was profiled, and TCRdb retains in-frame clones only, with some absent. The data contain around 150,000 clones, approximately 86% of them singletons. This CDR3 contains 13 residues. The V gene's germline CDR1 is MRHNA and CDR2 SNTAGT. The V end was cut by 4 bases, the J end by 4 bases, with 7 bases between. As regards this clone: The target antigen is unknown.

The sequenced material came from PBMCs. The chain recombines TRBV6-4 with TRBJ2-2; D not certain. This clonotype originated in a man aged 25 to 40 in good health and CMV-seropositive. Here the CDR3 DNA reads TGTGCCAGCAGTGCTCTGTTCACCGGGGAGCTGTTTTTT. It specifies CASSALFTGELFF.